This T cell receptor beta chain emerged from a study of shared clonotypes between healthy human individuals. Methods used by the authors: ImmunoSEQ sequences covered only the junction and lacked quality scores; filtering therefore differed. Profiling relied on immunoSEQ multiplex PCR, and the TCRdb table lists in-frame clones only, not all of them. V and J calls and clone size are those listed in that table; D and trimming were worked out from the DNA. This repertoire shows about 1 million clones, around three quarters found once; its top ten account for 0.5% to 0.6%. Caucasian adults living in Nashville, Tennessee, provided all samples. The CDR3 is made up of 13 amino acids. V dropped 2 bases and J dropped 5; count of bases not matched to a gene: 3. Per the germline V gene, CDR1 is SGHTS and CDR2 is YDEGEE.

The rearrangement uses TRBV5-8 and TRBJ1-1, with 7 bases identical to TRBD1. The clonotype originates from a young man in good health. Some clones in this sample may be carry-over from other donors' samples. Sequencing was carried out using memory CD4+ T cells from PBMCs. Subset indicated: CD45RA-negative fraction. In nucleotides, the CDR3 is TGTGCCAGCAGCTTAAACAGGGGTACTGAAGCTTTCTTT. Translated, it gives CASSLNRGTEAFF.